This T cell receptor (beta chain) was sequenced for a study of human T cells and chemical hapten exposure (dated by TCRdb to about 2021). Regarding the complete study: For sensitization, 2% DPC in acetone was applied to a roughly 2 cm by roughly 2 cm area of upper inner arm skin. Most of the patients in the cohort were female, and the cohort covered alopecia areata with under or over 50% scalp involvement, alopecia totalis and alopecia universalis. Blood samples were taken from patients before sensitization (week 0) and at 2, 6 and about 24 weeks after DPC sensitization. The study tracked peripheral blood TCR repertoire changes in vivo during primary and secondary sensitization to the hapten diphenylcyclopropenone (DPC) in alopecia patients. Approximately 30 alopecia patients provided blood for TCR sequencing at one to four time points (pre-sensitization, 2, 6 and 24 weeks). Libraries were pooled for sequencing, and per-sample TCR yields varied mainly because of small differences in library volumes within the pool. Weekly therapeutic DPC doses were additionally applied to the scalp of patients throughout the approximately 24-week study period. Patch testing was performed on the upper back with Finn chambers containing 0.01% DPC, and the patch tests were scored after 6 days according to International Contact Dermatitis Research Group standards.

What the research found in general, with its limitations: All patients had alopecia, a presumed autoimmune disease, so their immune response might differ from that of healthy individuals. No change with DPC sensitization was found in the number of TCRs above 1 in 1000 frequency, and no evidence of global repertoire structure alterations was found. Patch test score correlated positively with the number of PT1 expanded TCRs, reaching significance at thresholds 8, 16 and 32 but not at 4. Expanded TCRs formed significantly more large CDR3 similarity clusters than pre-sensitization or healthy control sets, consistent with antigen-driven responses. After repeated subsampling, changes were observed in the strength of the expansion versus patch-test correlation and in the threshold at which the correlation became significant.

The intended sense of this specimen's time point label: pre-sensitization, week 0. The sample's treatment or condition label is to be understood as: therapeutic diphenylcyclopropenone sensitization with weekly scalp DPC. Blood at each patch-test visit was drawn before the patch test was applied. To be eligible, patients had to be aged 18 to 70, diagnosed with alopecia and judged suitable for DPC therapy, while pregnant patients were excluded. Total RNA was extracted from unfractionated whole blood collected in Tempus Blood RNA tubes. With regard to this clonotype: Its antigen is unknown. Base qualities are missing; no much larger clone stands one base away.

The CDR3 spans 15 residues, from the cysteine through the phenylalanine. Only the CDR3 DNA is retained, 45 bases long and in frame from the first base. From the germline V gene, CDR1 is SQVTM and CDR2 is ANQGSEA. The V end loses 3 bases and the J end loses 2 bases, and a stretch of 17 bases separates them. The receptor library was made with RACE. Sequencing took place on a NextSeq 500. During library preparation, unique molecular identifiers were attached to individual cDNA molecules so that TCRs could be counted quantitatively and reproducibly. From each blood RNA sample, both TCR alpha and TCR beta chains were sequenced. The study's own analysis went as follows. Samples had a median of roughly 87,000 TCRs, with a range from roughly 20,000 to 700,000. V, J and CDR3 annotation of the TCR reads was carried out using the Decombinator software suite. Every sample was subsampled to the same number of TCRs (28,000) for the PS versus PT1 abundance plots. TCRs were defined as expanded if absent before sensitization and observed at least eight times at the 2-week time point. Using fastp at Q25 and MiXCR, TCRdb reprocessed the public reads and kept productive beta chains. Identical CDR3 protein sequences are pooled into one entry, listed with their most common genes and DNA. The V and J calls were not made by the authors but by TCRdb's processing. This sample comprises tens of thousands of distinct CDR3 sequences, roughly 9.9% of them detected only once. The ten largest clones represent around 14% of the sample.

The source of this sequence is a woman between 35 and 50 years old with alopecia areata. Some clones in this sample may be carry-over from other donors' samples. This specimen was whole blood, taken in connection with sensitization to the hapten diphenylcyclopropenone (DPC). The chain was built from TRBV29-1 and TRBJ2-7; 5 matching bases give a weak D call of TRBD2. The CDR3 reads as follows: CSVERVSGRAYEQYF. The DNA sequence is TGCAGCGTTGAGCGGGTGTCAGGCCGCGCCTACGAGCAGTACTTC.